The clone carrying this TCR beta chain was found a few times. What it binds is not known. These data come from a study of CD8 T cells in ankylosing spondylitis. Study-level findings and limits: Seemingly characteristic of ankylosing spondylitis blood was a TCR beta motif consisting of about 8 highly homologous variants. CD8+ disease-linked clones were present at relatively low frequencies in blood. Certain motif variants had earlier appeared in reactive arthritis synovial fluid and blood. Within matched ankylosing spondylitis synovial fluid, disease-linked clones were reportedly significantly enriched.

Each CDR3 protein gets one entry after TCRdb re-called the 5' RACE reads with MiXCR. The sample includes more than 650,000 distinct CDR3 sequences, 12% seen only once; the top ten take less than 0.65%. The receptor's source is a male donor with ankylosing spondylitis. The specimen was blood, either unsorted or a sorted T cell fraction (not recorded which).

CDR3 nucleotides: TGTGCCAGTCTTAGACGGGTCAACTATGGCTACACCTTC. This gives the protein CASLRRVNYGYTF. The chain has TRBV6-6 and TRBJ1-2; D is unclear. CDR1 is MNHNY, CDR2 SVGAGI, per germline (reference sequence). The CDR3 loop spans 13 amino acids. V was cut by 9 bases and J by 2 bases, with 13 bases left in between.